This TCR beta chain was sequenced for a study of blood T cell repertoires in COVID-19. Authors' processing steps: Nucleated cell counts were estimated from reference gene primer amplification. Method: immunoSEQ multiplex PCR; TCRdb's copy keeps in-frame clones and lacks some. D and trimming come from the DNA, and the V and J calls and clone size come from that table. The data show about 60,000 clones, with around 90% seen just once and under 20% held by the top ten. Specimen: peripheral blood. This receptor was taken from an elderly woman with active COVID-19.

The DNA for the CDR3 is TGTGCCAGCAGCTTGGAGACACTTAATTCACCCCTCCACTTT. Its translation: CASSLETLNSPLHF. The rearrangement links TRBV5-6 to TRBJ1-6; the D is unclear. CDR1 and CDR2 (germline): SGHDT, YYEEEE. The CDR3 is 14 residues long. V was trimmed by 0 bases and J by 6 bases, leaving 7 bases between them.